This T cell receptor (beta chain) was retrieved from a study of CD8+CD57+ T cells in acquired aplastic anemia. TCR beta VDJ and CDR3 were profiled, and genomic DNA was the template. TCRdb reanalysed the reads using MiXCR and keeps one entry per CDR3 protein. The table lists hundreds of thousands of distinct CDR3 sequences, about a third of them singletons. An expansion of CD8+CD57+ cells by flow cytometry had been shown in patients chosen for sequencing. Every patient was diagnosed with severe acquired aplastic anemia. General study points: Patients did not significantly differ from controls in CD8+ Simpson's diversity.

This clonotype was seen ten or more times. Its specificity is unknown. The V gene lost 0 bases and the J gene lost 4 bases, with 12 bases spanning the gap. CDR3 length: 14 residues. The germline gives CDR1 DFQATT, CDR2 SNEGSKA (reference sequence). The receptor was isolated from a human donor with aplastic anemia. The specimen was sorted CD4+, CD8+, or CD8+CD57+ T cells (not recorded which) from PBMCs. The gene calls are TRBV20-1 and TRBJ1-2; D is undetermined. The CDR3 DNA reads TGCAGTGCTAGAGATCTGGGCAGTCTCTATGGCTACACCTTC. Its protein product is CSARDLGSLYGYTF.